These 28 T cell receptor beta chains were all obtained from the same sample, sequenced in a study of blood T cell repertoires in COVID-19. The assay was immunoSEQ multiplex PCR, and TCRdb's table has in-frame clones only and misses some. The data contain roughly 200,000 clones, 70% to 90% of them singletons. Sequenced sample: peripheral blood. These receptors were obtained from a woman older than 75 with acute or convalescent COVID-19.

The chain is built from TRBV5-1 and TRBJ2-5; D is perhaps TRBD2 (5 bases). This CDR3 has 14 residues. Between the trimmed V and J ends, which lost 2 bases and 5 bases, there was a span of 13 bases. Looked up from germline, CDR1 is SGHRS and CDR2 is YFSETQ. In DNA form, the CDR3 reads TGCGCCAGCAGCTTTGGGGAGTTTGGGGAGACCCAGTACTTC. Its protein product is CASSFGEFGETQYF.

The sample holds one count of this clone. The chain carries TRBV5-4 and TRBJ2-2; D not resolved. The V end was cut by 1 base, the J end by 1 base, with 8 bases between. CDR1 and CDR2 from the germline V gene are SGHNT and YYREEE (reference sequence). There are 15 residues in the CDR3. In DNA, the CDR3 is TGTGCCAGCAGCTTGTCCGCAGGGAACACCGGGGAGCTGTTTTTT. Translating it yields CASSLSAGNTGELFF.

There are a few counts of this clone. The chain uses TRBV5-1 and TRBJ1-1, with a weak D call TRBD1 (6 bases). The V and J ends lost 1 base and 4 bases respectively, with 8 bases between them. The CDR3 sequence is 13 residues long. Germline CDR1 is SGHRS and CDR2 is YFSETQ. CDR3 in amino acids: CASSLTGTTEAFF. The CDR3 nucleotides are TGCGCCAGCAGCTTGACAGGGACCACTGAAGCTTTCTTT.

The rearrangement uses TRBV27 and TRBJ2-5, with D possibly matching TRBD1 (6 bases). V dropped 5 bases and J dropped 1 base, with 23 bases sitting between them. The CDR3 has 18 residues. Germline V gene data show CDR1 as MNHEY and CDR2 as SMNVEV (reference sequence). The CDR3 coding sequence is TGTGCCAGCAGTCTCACCGCTCGACTCAGAGGGGGCCAAGAGACCCAGTACTTC. This sequence encodes CASSLTARLRGGQETQYF.

V usage is TRBV29-1 and J usage is TRBJ2-2; 12 bases align to TRBD1. CDR1 is SQVTM, CDR2 ANQGSEA, per germline. The CDR3 spans 15 residues. V lost 7 bases and J lost 3; bases outside the gene matches: 6. This CDR3 is CSGTGTGGYTGELFF. The CDR3 DNA reads TGCAGCGGTACCGGGACAGGGGGCTACACCGGGGAGCTGTTTTTT.

V is TRBV13 and J is TRBJ2-3; unclear D gene. Germline V CDR1 and CDR2: PRHDT, FYEKMQ (reference sequence). The CDR3 runs 11 residues. Trimming pared 4 bases from V and 3 bases from J, leaving 2 bases between. The CDR3 protein is CASSSTDTQYF. As DNA, the CDR3 is TGTGCCAGCAGCTCAACAGATACGCAGTATTTT.

V is TRBV7-6 and J is TRBJ2-3; D is undetermined. CDR1 is SGHVS, CDR2 FNYEAQ, per germline. Trimming cost V 5 bases and J 1 base, with 16 bases left between them. The length of the CDR3 is 16 residues. The DNA of the CDR3 is TGTGCCAGCAGCCCTAAACGCAGGTCGGGCACAGATACGCAGTATTTT. Translating gives CASSPKRRSGTDTQYF.

The rearrangement joins TRBV28 to TRBJ1-4; 8 nucleotides line up with TRBD1. V lost 7 bases and J lost 7; bases outside the gene matches: 14. The CDR3 is 16 amino acids. Germline-derived CDR1 and CDR2 are MDHEN and SYDVKM. CDR3 nucleotides: TGTGCCAGCAACCCCACCCAGGGGGCTTCGGTTGAAAAACTGTTTTTT. It translates to CASNPTQGASVEKLFF.

This chain links TRBV5-8 with TRBJ1-5, with TRBD1 identical over 7 bases. The V and J ends lost 2 bases and 5 bases, in that order; junction bases with no gene match: 7. CDR3 size: 15 residues. Germline V lookup: CDR1 SGHTS, CDR2 YDEGEE. The CDR3 region is CASSFTGVSDQPQHF. The CDR3 nucleotides read TGTGCCAGCAGCTTTACAGGGGTCTCGGATCAGCCCCAGCATTTT.

The chain links TRBV20-1 to TRBJ1-6; 9 bases line up with TRBD1. Germline V CDR1 and CDR2: DFQATT, SNEGSKA (reference sequence). The J segment lost 10 bases and the V segment lost 3 bases, leaving 13 bases of the junction unmatched. The CDR3 totals 16 residues. The CDR3 loop is CSASRLDRGTRSPLHF. CDR3 sequence (DNA): TGCAGTGCTAGTCGGTTAGACAGGGGGACAAGGTCACCCCTCCACTTT.

This chain uses TRBV7-2 with TRBJ2-3; 10 nucleotides match TRBD2. The CDR3 spans 15 residues. Germline CDR1 and CDR2: SGHTA and FQGNSA. V shed 8 bases and J 1 base; nucleotides not matched to a gene: 6. CDR3 sequence: CASGSSGSGTDTQYF. The CDR3 DNA sequence: TGTGCCAGCGGTTCTAGCGGGAGTGGCACAGATACGCAGTATTTT.

The chain is built from TRBV5-4 and TRBJ2-3, with 10 nucleotides matching TRBD2. The CDR3 consists of 17 residues. Germline CDR1 is SGHNT and CDR2 is YYREEE (reference sequence). Germline trimming cut 0 bases from V and 3 bases from J; bases unmatched to any gene: 7. CDR3 nucleotide sequence: TGTGCCAGCAGCTTGGCCAGGTCTAGCGGGAGTACAGATACGCAGTATTTT. Translating it yields CASSLARSSGSTDTQYF.

The rearrangement uses TRBV10-3 and TRBJ2-1; TRBD2 matches 11 bases. This CDR3 spans 19 amino acids. Trimming at V came to 7 bases and at J to 4 bases, leaving 18 bases not matched to a gene. Germline V gives CDR1 ENHRY, CDR2 SYGVKD. This CDR3 is CAITPRRLAGTTSYNEQFF. CDR3 DNA: TGTGCCATCACCCCTAGGAGACTAGCGGGAACAACTTCTTACAATGAGCAGTTCTTC.

The V call is TRBV5-1, the J call TRBJ1-2, with 8 nucleotides matching TRBD1. The V and J ends lost 3 bases and 9 bases, in that order; junction bases with no gene match: 10. This CDR3 is built from 14 residues. Germline CDR1 and CDR2: SGHRS and YFSETQ. The CDR3 is CASSSFGTGESYTF. The CDR3 DNA is TGCGCCAGCAGCTCATTCGGGACAGGTGAAAGCTACACCTTC.

The chain carries TRBV19 and TRBJ1-2; 10 nucleotides match TRBD1. This CDR3 has 14 amino acids. With V trimmed by 4 bases and J by 6 bases, 5 bases remained unmatched. Looked up from germline, CDR1 is LNHDA and CDR2 is SQIVND (reference sequence). This CDR3 is CASSRGQGGHGYTF. The CDR3 DNA is TGTGCCAGTAGTAGAGGACAGGGGGGACATGGCTACACCTTC. Full variable domain (rest looked up from reference TRBV19 and TRBJ1-2): DGGITQSPKYLFRKEGQNVTLSCEQNLNHDAMYWYRQDPGQGLRLIYYSQIVNDFQKGDIAEGYSVSREKKESFPLTVTSAQKNPTAFYLCASSRGQGGHGYTFGSGTRLTVV.

The V gene is TRBV5-6, the J gene TRBJ1-5; D is unresolved. Germline V CDR1 and CDR2: SGHDT, YYEEEE. V shed 3 bases and J shed 4 bases, with 5 bases lying between them. The CDR3 is 12 residues long. This CDR3 is CASSSQNQPQHF. DNA of the CDR3: TGTGCCAGCAGCTCCCAAAATCAGCCCCAGCATTTT.

The chain carries TRBV14 and TRBJ2-1; no clear D gene. Germline loops: CDR1 SGHDN, CDR2 FVKESK. There are 13 residues in the CDR3. Trimming shortened V by 1 base and J by 6 bases, and 7 bases separated the two germline ends. The CDR3 region has the DNA TGTGCCAGCAGCCAAGTTGTAATCAATGAGCAGTTCTTC. It translates to CASSQVVINEQFF.

This sequence joins TRBV6-2 or TRBV6-3 and TRBJ1-2; D gene uncertain. Germline V gene sequence: CDR1 MNHEY, CDR2 SVGEGT. The V gene lost 0 bases and the J gene lost 6 bases, with 8 bases spanning the gap. There are 13 residues in the CDR3. DNA of the CDR3: TGTGCCAGCAGTTACTCGATGCGAGATGGCTACACCTTC. As protein: CASSYSMRDGYTF.

This clone occurred once. The chain joins TRBV19 to TRBJ1-2; D ambiguous. CDR3 length equals 12 residues. V was pared by 10 bases and J by 5 bases, with 14 bases between. Germline V lookup: CDR1 LNHDA, CDR2 SQIVND (reference sequence). The CDR3 coding sequence is TGTGCCACATACACCAGGAGGTATGGCTACACCTTC. Translation gives CATYTRRYGYTF.

V usage is TRBV27 and J usage is TRBJ2-7, with 8 bases matching TRBD2. This CDR3 has 14 residues. V shed 3 bases and J 3 bases; nucleotides not matched to a gene: 4. Germline-derived CDR1 and CDR2 are MNHEY and SMNVEV (reference sequence). The CDR3 loop is CASSLGLAGYEQYF. CDR3 DNA: TGTGCCAGCAGTTTGGGGCTAGCGGGCTACGAGCAGTACTTC.

V and J are TRBV4-3 and TRBJ2-1; 15 positions agree with TRBD2. The CDR3 length is 16 residues. Looked up from germline, CDR1 is LGHNA and CDR2 is YSLEER. The J segment lost 8 bases and the V segment lost 4 bases, leaving 6 bases of the junction unmatched. CDR3 sequence: CASSLGTSGRSDEQFF. CDR3 nucleotides: TGCGCCAGCAGCCTCGGGACTAGCGGGAGGTCTGATGAGCAGTTCTTC.

This sequence joins TRBV28 and TRBJ1-1; 7 bases are shared with TRBD1. The CDR3 is 12 amino acids. Germline V gene lookup returns CDR1 MDHEN and CDR2 SYDVKM. With 6 bases clipped from V and 9 bases from J, the junction kept 7 bases outside the gene matches. The CDR3 sequence: CASSGTDQKAFF. CDR3 nucleotides: TGTGCCAGCAGCGGGACAGATCAAAAAGCTTTCTTT.

V usage is TRBV6-2 or TRBV6-3 and J usage is TRBJ2-7; no reliable D call. V was clipped by 2 bases and J by 2 bases, with 13 bases between them. This CDR3 comprises 15 residues. Germline values: CDR1 MNHEY, CDR2 SVGEGT. This chain's CDR3 is CASSYSFSTTYEQYF. CDR3 DNA: TGTGCCAGCAGTTACAGTTTTTCGACAACCTACGAGCAGTACTTC.

This clone occurred once. The rearrangement joins TRBV2 to TRBJ2-7; D is ambiguous. CDR1 is SNHLY and CDR2 is FYNNEI in the germline V gene. V lost 2 bases and J lost 6, with 11 bases in between. The CDR3 runs 13 residues. The CDR3 sequence is CASSELPPSEQYF. The CDR3, as DNA: TGTGCCAGCAGTGAACTGCCACCGAGCGAGCAGTACTTC.

V usage is TRBV4-1 and J usage is TRBJ2-5; D is unclear. Trimming took off 1 base at V and 1 base at J, with 10 bases between the two ends. Germline V CDR1 and CDR2: MGHRA, YSYEKL. CDR3 length: 15 residues. Here the CDR3 reads CASSQAPSLQETQYF. CDR3 in DNA: TGCGCCAGCAGCCAAGCCCCGTCCCTCCAAGAGACCCAGTACTTC.

The J gene is TRBJ1-5, the V gene TRBV30; D unclear. Germline V gene sequence: CDR1 GTSNPN, CDR2 SVGIG (reference sequence). The germline V and J ends were trimmed by 2 bases and 4 bases, with 9 bases remaining between them. This CDR3 has 13 residues. DNA for the CDR3: TGTGCCTGGAGTCAAGGGAGGAATCAGCCCCAGCATTTT. Protein product: CAWSQGRNQPQHF.

The V gene is TRBV9, the J gene TRBJ2-1; a weak D match, TRBD2 (5 bases). V was trimmed by 2 bases and J by 1 base, leaving 7 bases between them. Looked up from germline, CDR1 is SGDLS and CDR2 is YYNGEE. The CDR3 loop spans 14 amino acids. The CDR3 loop reads CASSVPGSYNEQFF. CDR3 DNA: TGTGCCAGCAGCGTCCCGGGGTCCTACAATGAGCAGTTCTTC.

The CDR3 reads CASSLDRGQGGYTF. In DNA form, the CDR3 reads TGTGCCAGCAGCTTGGACAGGGGGCAAGGCGGCTACACCTTC. The chain couples TRBV5-6 to TRBJ1-2; TRBD1 agrees at 9 bases. Germline values: CDR1 SGHDT, CDR2 YYEEEE. The CDR3 is 14 amino acids. V shed 0 bases and J 8 bases; nucleotides not matched to a gene: 5. Full variable domain (outside the CDR3, taken from reference TRBV5-6 and TRBJ1-2): DAGVTQSPTHLIKTRGQQVTLRCSPKSGHDTVSWYQQALGQGPQFIFQYYEEEERQRGNFPDRFSGHQFPNYSSELNVNALLLGDSALYLCASSLDRGQGGYTFGSGTRLTVV.